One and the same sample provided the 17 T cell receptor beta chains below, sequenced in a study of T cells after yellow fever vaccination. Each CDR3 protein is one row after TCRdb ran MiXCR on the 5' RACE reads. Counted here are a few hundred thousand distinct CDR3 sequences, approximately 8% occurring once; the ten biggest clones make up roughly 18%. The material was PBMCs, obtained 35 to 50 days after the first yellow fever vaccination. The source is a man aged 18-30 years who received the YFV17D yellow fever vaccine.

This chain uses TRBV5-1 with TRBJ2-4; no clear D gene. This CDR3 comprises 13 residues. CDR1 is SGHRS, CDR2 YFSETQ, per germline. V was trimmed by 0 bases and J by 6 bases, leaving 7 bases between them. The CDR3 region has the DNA TGCGCCAGCAGCTTGGCGATGGGAAACATTCAGTACTTC. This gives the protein CASSLAMGNIQYF.

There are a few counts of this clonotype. CDR3 DNA: TGCGCCAGCAGCTGGGGGACGGACTCCTACGAGCAGTACTTC. It yields the protein CASSWGTDSYEQYF. This chain connects TRBV5-1 to TRBJ2-7; D possibly uses TRBD1 or TRBD2 (5 bases each). The germline V gene encodes CDR1 SGHRS and CDR2 YFSETQ. V was clipped by 3 bases and J by 0 bases, with 10 bases between them. This CDR3 spans 14 amino acids.

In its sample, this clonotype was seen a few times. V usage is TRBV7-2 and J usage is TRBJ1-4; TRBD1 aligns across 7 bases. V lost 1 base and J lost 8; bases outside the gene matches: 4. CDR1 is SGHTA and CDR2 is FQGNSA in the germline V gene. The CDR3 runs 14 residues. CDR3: CASSLEQGMEKLFF. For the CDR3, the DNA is TGTGCCAGCAGCTTAGAACAGGGGATGGAAAAACTGTTTTTT.

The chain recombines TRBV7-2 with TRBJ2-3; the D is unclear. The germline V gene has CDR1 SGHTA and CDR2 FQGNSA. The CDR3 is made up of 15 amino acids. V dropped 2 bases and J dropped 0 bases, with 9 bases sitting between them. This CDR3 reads CASSLPSSSTDTQYF. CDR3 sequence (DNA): TGTGCCAGCAGCTTACCAAGTTCTAGCACAGATACGCAGTATTTT.

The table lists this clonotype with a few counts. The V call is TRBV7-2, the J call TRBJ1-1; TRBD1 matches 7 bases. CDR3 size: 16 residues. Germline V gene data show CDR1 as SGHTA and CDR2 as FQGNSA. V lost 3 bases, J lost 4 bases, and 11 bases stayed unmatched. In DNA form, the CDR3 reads TGTGCCAGCAGCTTCCAATTGACAGGGTGGGGCACTGAAGCTTTCTTT. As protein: CASSFQLTGWGTEAFF. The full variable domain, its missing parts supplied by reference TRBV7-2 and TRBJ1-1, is GAGVSQSPSNKVTEKGKDVELRCDPISGHTALYWYRQSLGQGLEFLIYFQGNSAPDKSGLPSDRFSAERTGGSVSTLTIQRTQQEDSAVYLCASSFQLTGWGTEAFFGQGTRLTVV.

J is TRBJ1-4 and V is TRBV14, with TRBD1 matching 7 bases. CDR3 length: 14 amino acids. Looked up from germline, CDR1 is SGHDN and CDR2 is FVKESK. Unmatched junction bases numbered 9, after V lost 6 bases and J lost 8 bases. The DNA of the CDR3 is TGTGCCAGCAGAAGACAGGGCGGAGACGAAAAACTGTTTTTT. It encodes CASRRQGGDEKLFF.

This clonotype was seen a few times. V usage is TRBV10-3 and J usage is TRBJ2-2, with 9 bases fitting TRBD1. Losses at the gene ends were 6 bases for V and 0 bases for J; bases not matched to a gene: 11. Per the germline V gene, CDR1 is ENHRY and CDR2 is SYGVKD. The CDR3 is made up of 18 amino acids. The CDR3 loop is CAIRPTGGTSSNTGELFF. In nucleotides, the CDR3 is TGTGCCATCAGACCGACAGGGGGGACCTCCTCGAACACCGGGGAGCTGTTTTTT.

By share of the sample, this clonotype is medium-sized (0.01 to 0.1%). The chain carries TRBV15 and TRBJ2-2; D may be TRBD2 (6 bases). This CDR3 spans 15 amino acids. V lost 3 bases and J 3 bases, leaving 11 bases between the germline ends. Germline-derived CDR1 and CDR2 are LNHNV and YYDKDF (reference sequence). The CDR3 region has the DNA TGTGCCACCAGCAGTGGGACGGGGGACACCGGGGAGCTGTTTTTT. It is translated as CATSSGTGDTGELFF. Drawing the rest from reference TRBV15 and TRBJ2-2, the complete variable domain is DAMVIQNPRYQVTQFGKPVTLSCSQTLNHNVMYWYQQKSSQAPKLLFHYYDKDFNNEADTPDNFQSRRPNTSFCFLDIRSPGLGDTAMYLCATSSGTGDTGELFFGEGSRLTVL.

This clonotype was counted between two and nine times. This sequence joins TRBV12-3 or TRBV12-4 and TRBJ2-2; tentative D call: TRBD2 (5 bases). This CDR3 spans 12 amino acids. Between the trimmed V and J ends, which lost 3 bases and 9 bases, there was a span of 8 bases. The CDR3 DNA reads TGTGCCAGCAGTTTTGAGGGCCGGGAGCTGTTTTTT. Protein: CASSFEGRELFF.

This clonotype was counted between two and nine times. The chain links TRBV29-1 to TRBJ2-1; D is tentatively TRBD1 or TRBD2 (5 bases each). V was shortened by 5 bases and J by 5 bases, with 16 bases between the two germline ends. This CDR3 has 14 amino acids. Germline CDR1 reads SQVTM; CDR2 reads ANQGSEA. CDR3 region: CSVPGTDFHNEQFF. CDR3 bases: TGCAGCGTTCCCGGGACGGACTTTCACAATGAGCAGTTCTTC.

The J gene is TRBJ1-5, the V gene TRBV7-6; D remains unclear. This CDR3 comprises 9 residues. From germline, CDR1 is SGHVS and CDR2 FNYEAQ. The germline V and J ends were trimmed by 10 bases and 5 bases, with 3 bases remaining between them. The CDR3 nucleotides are TGTGCCACCGATCAGCCCCAGCATTTT. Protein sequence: CATDQPQHF.

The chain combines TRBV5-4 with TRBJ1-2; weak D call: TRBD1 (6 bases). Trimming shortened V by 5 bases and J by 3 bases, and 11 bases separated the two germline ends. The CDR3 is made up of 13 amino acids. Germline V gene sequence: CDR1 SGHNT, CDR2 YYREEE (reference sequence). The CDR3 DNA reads TGTGCCAGCAGGGCGACAGGTGACTATGGCTACACCTTC. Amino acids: CASRATGDYGYTF.

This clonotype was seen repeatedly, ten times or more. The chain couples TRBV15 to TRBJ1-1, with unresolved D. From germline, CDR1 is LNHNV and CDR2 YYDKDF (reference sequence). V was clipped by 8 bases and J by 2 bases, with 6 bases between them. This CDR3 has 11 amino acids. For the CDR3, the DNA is TGTGCCACCGAGAGTAACACTGAAGCTTTCTTT. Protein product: CATESNTEAFF.

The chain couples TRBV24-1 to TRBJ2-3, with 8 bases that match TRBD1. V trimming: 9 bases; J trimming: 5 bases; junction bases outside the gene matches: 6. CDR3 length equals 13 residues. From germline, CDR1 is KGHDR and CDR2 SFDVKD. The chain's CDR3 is CATGQGLGDTQYF. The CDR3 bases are TGTGCCACCGGACAGGGCTTGGGAGATACGCAGTATTTT.

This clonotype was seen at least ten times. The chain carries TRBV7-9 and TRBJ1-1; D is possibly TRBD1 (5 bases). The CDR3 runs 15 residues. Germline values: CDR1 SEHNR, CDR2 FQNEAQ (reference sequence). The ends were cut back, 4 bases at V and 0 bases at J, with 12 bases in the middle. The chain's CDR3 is CASSYPGHLNTEAFF. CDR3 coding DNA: TGTGCCAGCAGCTACCCAGGACACCTGAACACTGAAGCTTTCTTT. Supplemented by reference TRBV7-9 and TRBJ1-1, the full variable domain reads DTGVSQNPRHKITKRGQNVTFRCDPISEHNRLYWYRQTLGQGPEFLTYFQNEAQLEKSRLLSDRFSAERPKGSFSTLEIQRTEQGDSAMYLCASSYPGHLNTEAFFGQGTRLTVV.

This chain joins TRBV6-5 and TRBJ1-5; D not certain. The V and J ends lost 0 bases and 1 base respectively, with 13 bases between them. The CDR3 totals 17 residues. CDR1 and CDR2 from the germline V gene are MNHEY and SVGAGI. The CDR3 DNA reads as TGTGCCAGCAGTTACTCCGGGGTGACCGGGAGCAATCAGCCCCAGCATTTT. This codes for CASSYSGVTGSNQPQHF.

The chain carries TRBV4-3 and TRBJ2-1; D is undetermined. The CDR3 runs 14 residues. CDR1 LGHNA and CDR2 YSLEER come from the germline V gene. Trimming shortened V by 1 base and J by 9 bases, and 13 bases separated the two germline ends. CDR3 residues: CASSQVAQDPEQFF. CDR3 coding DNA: TGCGCCAGCAGCCAAGTGGCGCAGGACCCTGAGCAGTTCTTC.